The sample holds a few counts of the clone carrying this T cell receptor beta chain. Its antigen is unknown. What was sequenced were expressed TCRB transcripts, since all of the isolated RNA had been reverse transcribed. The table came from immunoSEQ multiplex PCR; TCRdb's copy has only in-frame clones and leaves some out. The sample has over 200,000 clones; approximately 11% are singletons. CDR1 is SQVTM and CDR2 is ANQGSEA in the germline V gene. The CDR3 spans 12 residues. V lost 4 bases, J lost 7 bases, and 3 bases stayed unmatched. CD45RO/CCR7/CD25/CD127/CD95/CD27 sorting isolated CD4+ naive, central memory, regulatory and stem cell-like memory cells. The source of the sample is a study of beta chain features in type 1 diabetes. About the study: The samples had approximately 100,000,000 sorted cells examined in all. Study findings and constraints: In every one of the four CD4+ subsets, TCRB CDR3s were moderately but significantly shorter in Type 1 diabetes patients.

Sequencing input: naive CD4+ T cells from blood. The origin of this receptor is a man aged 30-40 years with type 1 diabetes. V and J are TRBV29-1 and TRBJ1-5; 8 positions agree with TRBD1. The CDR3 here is CSVADRGQPQHF. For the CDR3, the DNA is TGCAGCGTTGCAGACAGGGGACAGCCCCAGCATTTT.